The 15 T cell receptor beta chains presented below share a single source sample, sequenced in a study of control samples from healthy donors and cancer patients (dated by TCRdb to about 2020). The library came from the immunoSEQ multiplex PCR assay. The source is immuneACCESS, and TCRdb retained only in-frame sequences with V and J called. Part of the clones is not carried over; for the studies checked, unresolved V genes explain less than half of this, and the remainder is unexplained. This sample has about 130,000 clones in its table, and 80% to 95% of those were observed once. The top ten clones comprise roughly 2.5% of the sample. The sequenced sample consisted of blood. Every receptor here comes from a man in his forties in good health.

The V and J genes are TRBV6-5 and TRBJ1-4; 8 bases agree with TRBD1. After removal of 4 bases from V and 8 bases from J, the junction contained 6 bases not matched to a gene. Germline V gives CDR1 MNHEY, CDR2 SVGAGI. The CDR3 consists of 14 residues. The CDR3 is CASSSRDRKEKLFF. CDR3 DNA: TGTGCCAGCAGTTCCCGGGACAGGAAGGAAAAACTGTTTTTT.

This clone appeared once. The chain is built from TRBV3-1 (or the pseudogene TRBV3-2) and TRBJ2-1; 14 bases line up with TRBD2. The germline V gene has CDR1 LGHDT and CDR2 YNNKEL (reference sequence). After removal of 1 base from V and 9 bases from J, the junction contained 8 bases not matched to a gene. The CDR3 runs 17 residues. CDR3 coding DNA: TGTGCCAGCAGCCAAGTACGACTAGCGGGGGGGGTTAGTGAGCAGTTCTTC. Protein: CASSQVRLAGGVSEQFF.

This clone appeared a single time. The chain is built from TRBV19 and TRBJ1-5; unclear D gene. V was clipped by 5 bases and J by 2 bases, with 13 bases between them. This CDR3 contains 15 residues. CDR1 LNHDA and CDR2 SQIVND come from the germline V gene (reference sequence). The CDR3, as DNA: TGTGCCAGTAGTTTCGGAATATCTGGCAATCAGCCCCAGCATTTT. This sequence encodes CASSFGISGNQPQHF.

This clone came up a few times. This chain uses TRBV7-6 with TRBJ1-6; D uncertain. The CDR3 has 13 amino acids. Trimming left V 4 bases short and J 8 bases short, with 9 bases between. The germline V gene encodes CDR1 SGHVS and CDR2 FNYEAQ. In DNA form, the CDR3 reads TGTGCCAGCAGCTCCGCACAGTATTCACCCCTCCACTTT. Its translation: CASSSAQYSPLHF. The complete variable domain, with remaining parts taken from reference TRBV7-6 and TRBJ1-6, reads GAGVSQSPRYKVTKRGQDVALRCDPISGHVSLYWYRQALGQGPEFLTYFNYEAQQDKSGLPNDRFSAERPEGSISTLTIQRTEQRDSAMYRCASSSAQYSPLHFGNGTRLTVT.

V is TRBV27 and J is TRBJ2-7; 8 bases map to TRBD1. Germline V gene lookup returns CDR1 MNHEY and CDR2 SMNVEV (reference sequence). V dropped 4 bases and J dropped 7; count of bases not matched to a gene: 12. The CDR3 is made up of 15 amino acids. CDR3 nucleotide sequence: TGTGCCAGCAGTTCAGGACAGGGTCGCTTTGAGGAGCAGTACTTC. It codes for CASSSGQGRFEEQYF.

A few counts support this clone. The DNA for the CDR3 is TGTGCCAGCAGTTGGGGGGCTAGCAATCAGCCCCAGCATTTT. Its translation: CASSWGASNQPQHF. This rearrangement joins TRBV2 to TRBJ1-5; D may be TRBD1 (6 bases). V lost 5 bases to trimming and J lost 0 bases, with 8 bases between them. This CDR3 is 14 amino acids long. CDR1 and CDR2 (germline): SNHLY, FYNNEI.

The V call is TRBV5-6, the J call TRBJ2-1; D may be TRBD2 (6 bases). CDR1 is SGHDT, CDR2 YYEEEE, per germline. The CDR3 covers 16 residues. With 0 bases removed from V and 2 bases from J, the gap between germline ends came to 12 bases. The CDR3 region is CASSLDRGATYNEQFF. DNA for the CDR3: TGTGCCAGCAGCTTGGACCGCGGGGCCACCTACAATGAGCAGTTCTTC. Drawing the rest from reference TRBV5-6 and TRBJ2-1, the complete variable domain is DAGVTQSPTHLIKTRGQQVTLRCSPKSGHDTVSWYQQALGQGPQFIFQYYEEEERQRGNFPDRFSGHQFPNYSSELNVNALLLGDSALYLCASSLDRGATYNEQFFGPGTRLTVL.

The chain links TRBV5-1 to TRBJ2-3; D not certain. V dropped 0 bases and J dropped 5 bases, with 7 bases sitting between them. The germline CDR1 and CDR2 sequences are SGHRS and YFSETQ. The CDR3 covers 13 residues. The CDR3 sequence: CASSLGRRDTQYF. The DNA for the CDR3 is TGCGCCAGCAGCTTGGGGCGGAGAGATACGCAGTATTTT. The entire variable domain, with the rest obtained from reference TRBV5-1 and TRBJ2-3, is as follows: KAGVTQTPRYLIKTRGQQVTLSCSPISGHRSVSWYQQTPGQGLQFLFEYFSETQRNKGNFPGRFSGRQFSNSRSEMNVSTLELGDSALYLCASSLGRRDTQYFGPGTRLTVL.

J is TRBJ1-5 and V is TRBV7-9; unclear D gene. The CDR3 contains 12 residues. Germline V gives CDR1 SEHNR, CDR2 FQNEAQ (reference sequence). Trimming took 1 base from V and 7 from J, leaving 5 bases between them. The CDR3 reads CASSLGNQPQHF. In nucleotides, the CDR3 is TGTGCCAGCAGCTTAGGGAACCAGCCCCAGCATTTT.

CDR3 protein: CASTTARGRDHEQYF. In nucleotides, the CDR3 is TGTGCCAGTACCACTGCGCGGGGCAGGGACCACGAGCAGTACTTC. The rearrangement joins TRBV19 to TRBJ2-7, with D perhaps TRBD2 (6 bases). V lost 7 bases, J lost 5 bases, and 21 bases lay in between. CDR3 length: 15 amino acids. The germline V gene has CDR1 LNHDA and CDR2 SQIVND (reference sequence).

This sequence joins TRBV12-3 or TRBV12-4 and TRBJ2-7; 8 bases are a match to TRBD1. CDR3 size: 13 residues. Trimming took 4 bases from V and 5 from J; bases not matched to a gene: 4. The CDR3 DNA follows: TGTGCCAGCAGTTCAAGGACAGGGAACGAGCAGTACTTC. It yields the protein CASSSRTGNEQYF.

The V call is TRBV29-1, the J call TRBJ1-1; the D gene is possibly TRBD1 (5 bases). The CDR3 covers 12 residues. From germline, CDR1 is SQVTM and CDR2 ANQGSEA. Trimming cost V 6 bases and J 0 bases, with 8 bases left between them. CDR3 DNA sequence: TGCAGCGTGGGACTGATGAACACTGAAGCTTTCTTT. This encodes CSVGLMNTEAFF. Together with reference TRBV29-1 and TRBJ1-1, the CDR3 gives the full variable domain: SAVISQKPSRDICQRGTSLTIQCQVDSQVTMMFWYRQQPGQSLTLIATANQGSEATYESGFVIDKFPISRPNLTFSTLTVSNMSPEDSSIYLCSVGLMNTEAFFGQGTRLTVV.

V gene TRBV19 combines with J gene TRBJ2-1; the match to TRBD2 covers 12 bases. Germline CDR1 LNHDA, CDR2 SQIVND (reference sequence). With 6 bases clipped from V and 6 bases from J, the junction kept 6 bases outside the gene matches. The CDR3 loop spans 15 amino acids. The CDR3 reads CASSQLAGGPNEQFF. DNA of the CDR3: TGTGCCAGTAGCCAACTAGCGGGGGGTCCCAATGAGCAGTTCTTC.

In the case of this clone: One end of the junction does not line up with germline, which may come from a read error. The chain recombines TRBV12-5 with TRBJ2-1; D gene uncertain. The CDR3 consists of 13 residues. CDR1 and CDR2 (germline): LGHNT, FRNRAP. The CDR3 bases are TGTGCTAGTGGCTCCTCCCCCCCGGCCGCGAAGGTCTTC. Residues: CASGSSPPAAKVF.

V is TRBV28 and J is TRBJ2-7; no clear D gene. The germline gives CDR1 MDHEN, CDR2 SYDVKM. There are 14 residues in the CDR3. Trimming stripped 2 bases from V and 2 bases from J, with 10 bases between. The CDR3 DNA sequence: TGTGCCAGCAGTTTAGAGATAGGGCCCTACGAGCAGTACTTC. It translates to CASSLEIGPYEQYF. The whole variable domain, remainder taken from reference TRBV28 and TRBJ2-7, is DVKVTQSSRYLVKRTGEKVFLECVQDMDHENMFWYRQDPGLGLRLIYFSYDVKMKEKGDIPEGYSVSREKKERFSLILESASTNQTSMYLCASSLEIGPYEQYFGPGTRLTVT.